The T cell receptor (beta chain) under discussion was sequenced for a study of cytomegalovirus exposure and HLA in healthy donors. Researchers ran the PCR with 60 Vbeta and 13 Jbeta primers. TCRdb keeps only in-frame clones here, not all; method: immunoSEQ multiplex PCR. The table shows about 130,000 clones, with around 80% occurring only once. Comments on this clone: What it recognizes is unknown.

Broader study findings: In vitro data verified a few CMV-associated chains as specific for CMV antigens. V- and J-gene trimming of TCR beta was linked (in a later analysis) to a missense DCLRE1C variant. About 87% or about 30% of the time was how often most TCR beta V segments were productive, according to an earlier analysis.

Germline V lookup: CDR1 SGDLS, CDR2 YYNGEE. The ends lost 2 bases at V and 0 bases at J; junction bases unmatched: 5. The CDR3 runs to 16 residues. The sample taken for sequencing was PBMCs. The receptor comes from a man aged 25-45 years in good health and CMV-seronegative. V and J are TRBV9 and TRBJ1-2; TRBD1 agrees at 9 bases. This CDR3 is CASSVDRGVANYGYTF. In nucleotides, the CDR3 is TGTGCCAGCAGCGTCGACAGGGGGGTCGCTAACTATGGCTACACCTTC.